The sequence of this TCR beta chain was determined in a study of blood T cell repertoires in COVID-19. CDR1 KGHSH and CDR2 LQKENI come from the germline V gene. The CDR3 is 16 residues long. V shed 1 base, J shed 6 bases, and the junction held 4 bases outside the gene matches. The count of this clone is one. In the authors' workflow: Estimation of nucleated cell counts relied on the amplification of reference gene primers. Generated by immunoSEQ multiplex PCR, the TCRdb table keeps only in-frame clones and is missing some. For V, J and clone size, that table is used; D and trimming come from the DNA. The sample lists approximately 120,000 clones, roughly 90% occurring once.

This TCR was sampled from a man between 50 and 59 years old with COVID-19, enrolled during active disease. Sequences were obtained from peripheral blood. The genes are TRBV18 and TRBJ2-5, with 14 bases aligning to TRBD2. Here the CDR3 reads CASSPRGTSGSKTQYF. DNA of the CDR3: TGTGCCAGCTCACCACGGGGGACTAGCGGGAGTAAGACCCAGTACTTC.